One sample yielded the 5 T cell receptor beta chains listed below, sequenced in a study of vaccination effects on CD4 cells after COVID-19. Libraries were prepared by immunoSEQ multiplex PCR; TCRdb keeps only in-frame clonotypes and omits some of them. The data contain about 24,000 clones, roughly 74% of them seen just once; the ten biggest clones take up more than 3%. Antigen-specific CD4+ T cells were expanded with viral peptide pools in the ViraFEST assay before sequencing. Cultured cells yielded isolated CD4+ T cells after around 9 days. Vaccine recipients lacked prior SARS-CoV-2 infection and had negative nucleocapsid antibodies. These TCRs' antigens remain unknown. This specimen consisted of CD4+ T cells from PBMCs cultured with SARS-CoV-2 spike peptides, obtained before COVID-19 vaccination. These receptors were obtained from a human donor who received a COVID-19 vaccine.

This clone appeared once. The CDR3 sequence is CASKDTAEKLFF. As DNA, the CDR3 is TGCGCCAGCAAAGACACCGCTGAAAAACTGTTTTTT. The gene calls are TRBV5-1 and TRBJ1-4; D is undetermined. The CDR3 sequence is 12 residues long. Germline V gives CDR1 SGHRS, CDR2 YFSETQ. Trimming shortened V by 6 bases and J by 7 bases, and 10 bases separated the two germline ends.

This rearrangement joins TRBV14 to TRBJ1-3, with D maybe TRBD1 (5 bases). The germline V gene encodes CDR1 SGHDN and CDR2 FVKESK. Trimming removed 4 bases at V and 0 bases at J, with 13 bases between. The CDR3 totals 16 residues. The CDR3 DNA reads TGTGCCAGCAGCCTAACGAGGGGTAGCTCTGGAAACACCATATATTTT. This gives the protein CASSLTRGSSGNTIYF.

This clone was observed once. The chain has TRBV2 and TRBJ2-7; D not certain. Deletions cut 6 bases from V and 2 bases from J, with 8 bases between. Germline CDR1 is SNHLY and CDR2 is FYNNEI. The CDR3 runs 12 residues. CDR3 sequence: CASRNFPYEQYF. CDR3 bases: TGTGCCAGCAGGAACTTTCCCTACGAGCAGTACTTC.

This rearrangement joins TRBV5-1 to TRBJ2-3; D not resolved. The germline V gene encodes CDR1 SGHRS and CDR2 YFSETQ. This CDR3 is 14 amino acids long. The V and J ends lost 0 bases and 0 bases respectively, with 5 bases between them. CDR3: CASSLDRSTDTQYF. CDR3 coding DNA: TGCGCCAGCAGCTTGGACCGGAGCACAGATACGCAGTATTTT.

J is TRBJ2-7 and V is TRBV27; D is perhaps TRBD2 (7 bases). CDR1 MNHEY and CDR2 SMNVEV come from the germline V gene (reference sequence). This CDR3 is 13 amino acids long. The V gene lost 4 bases and the J gene lost 5 bases, with 12 bases spanning the gap. The CDR3 nucleotides are TGTGCCAGCAGTTACAGGGAGGGGGACGAGCAGTACTTC. Amino acid sequence: CASSYREGDEQYF.